This T cell receptor beta chain was obtained from a study of blood T cells in healthy people across ages. Germline V gene lookup returns CDR1 ENHRY and CDR2 SYGVKD. The CDR3 runs 15 residues. Unmatched junction bases numbered 7, after V lost 2 bases and J lost 3 bases. A J-beta primer mix and a sample-barcoded 5' primer were used in a second PCR of roughly 6 to 12 cycles. TCRdb fed the 5' RACE reads into MiXCR, producing one record per CDR3 protein. The data contain roughly 2 million distinct CDR3 sequences, 49% of them singletons. Comments on this clonotype: A read error may be the cause here, since a much bigger clone is one base away.

The J gene is TRBJ2-7, the V gene TRBV10-3; 7 bases fit TRBD2. This TCR derives from a middle-aged woman in good health. Sequencing used blood. This CDR3 is CAISEGCGGSYEQYF. DNA for the CDR3: TGTGCCATCAGTGAGGGTTGCGGGGGAAGCTACGAGCAGTACTTC.